This is a list of T cell receptor beta chains from one sample in a study of T cell responses to AZD1222 COVID-19 vaccine. Clones were read by immunoSEQ multiplex PCR, and TCRdb kept only the in-frame ones, dropping some. The sample has fewer than 150,000 clones, 85% to 90% seen once. The material sequenced was peripheral blood, taken 28 days after the second AZD1222 dose. All receptors derive from an adult who received the AZD1222 COVID-19 vaccine. CDR3s include the opening cysteine and the closing phenylalanine or tryptophan. The order of the fields is J gene, D gene, clone size, V gene, CDR3 protein, CDR3 DNA. A D gene is named only where the DNA matches it firmly. Clone size is given for some rows only: seen once, a few or many times, or a class if the clone is expanded.

>TRBJ1-4|TRBD1|once|TRBV6-2/TRBV6-3
CASSSQGVLGEKLFF
TGTGCCAGCAGTTCCCAGGGGGTTTTAGGAGAAAAACTGTTTTTT
>TRBJ2-6|TRBD1|once|TRBV3-1/TRBV3-2
CAVGGLPSGANVLTF
TGTGCCGTAGGGGGCCTCCCCTCTGGGGCCAACGTCCTGACTTTC
>TRBJ2-4|-|once|TRBV7-6
CASSLEAMNRLAKNIQYF
TGTGCCAGCAGCTTAGAGGCCATGAACAGACTGGCCAAAAACATTCAGTACTTC
>TRBJ2-1|TRBD2|-|TRBV18
CASSFSLAGGSYNEQFF
TGTGCCAGCTCATTCTCTCTAGCGGGAGGATCCTACAATGAGCAGTTCTTC
>TRBJ2-7|TRBD1|-|TRBV9
CASSSQGHEQYF
TGTGCCAGCAGTTCACAGGGGCACGAGCAGTACTTC
>TRBJ2-5|TRBD1|-|TRBV2
CASKDRGLYQETQYF
TGTGCCAGCAAGGACAGGGGGCTGTACCAAGAGACCCAGTACTTC
>TRBJ1-4|-|-|TRBV28
CASSLGGKNEKLFF
TGTGCCAGCAGCCTCGGGGGGAAAAATGAAAAACTGTTTTTT
>TRBJ1-2|-|-|TRBV10-2
CASSATDGYTF
TGCGCCAGCAGTGCGACGGATGGCTACACCTTC
>TRBJ2-1|-|-|TRBV11-3
CASSLGSSIYYNEQFF
TGTGCCAGCAGCTTAGGGTCTAGCATATACTACAATGAGCAGTTCTTC
>TRBJ1-2|-|few|TRBV28
CASSLPGELGGYTF
TGTGCCAGCAGTTTACCAGGGGAATTAGGTGGCTACACCTTC
>TRBJ2-7|TRBD2|-|TRBV10-2
CASRIAGAYEQYF
TGCGCCAGCAGAATAGCGGGGGCCTACGAGCAGTACTTC
>TRBJ2-7|TRBD2|-|TRBV7-2
CASSYSAGGDSYEQYF
TGTGCCAGCAGCTACTCTGCGGGGGGGGATTCCTACGAGCAGTACTTC
>TRBJ1-5|TRBD1|-|TRBV19
CASSGQGVWDGQPQHF
TGTGCCAGTAGTGGACAGGGAGTCTGGGATGGTCAGCCCCAGCATTTT
>TRBJ2-7|-|once|TRBV27
CASSLQQHSYEQYF
TGTGCCAGCAGTTTACAGCAACACTCCTACGAGCAGTACTTC
>TRBJ1-1|TRBD1|-|TRBV6-2/TRBV6-3
CASSALDRVAEAFF
TGTGCCAGCAGTGCCTTAGACAGGGTCGCTGAAGCTTTCTTT
>TRBJ2-2|-|-|TRBV30
CAWTVGENTGELFF
TGTGCCTGGACAGTGGGGGAGAACACCGGGGAGCTGTTTTTT
>TRBJ1-1|-|-|TRBV19
CASSPQGGARSFF
TGTGCCAGTAGTCCCCAAGGTGGGGCTAGGTCTTTCTTT
>TRBJ2-7|-|once|TRBV7-3
CASSPGGTTYEQYF
TGTGCCAGCAGCCCCGGGGGGACAACCTACGAGCAGTACTTC
>TRBJ2-2|-|-|TRBV2
CASSELMAGELFF
TGTGCCAGCAGTGAACTCATGGCCGGGGAGCTGTTTTTT
>TRBJ2-2|-|-|TRBV5-1
CASTHGPDTGELFF
TGCGCCAGCACTCATGGCCCAGACACCGGGGAGCTGTTTTTT
>TRBJ2-1|-|-|TRBV10-1
CASSEGGLGNEQFF
TGCGCCAGCAGTGAAGGGGGGCTTGGGAATGAGCAGTTCTTC
>TRBJ1-2|-|once|TRBV10-3
CAISGLGAPGDGYTF
TGTGCCATCAGTGGTCTGGGAGCCCCAGGCGATGGCTACACCTTC
>TRBJ2-1|-|-|TRBV18
CASSSERAAVF
TGTGCCAGCTCATCGGAGCGGGCTGCGGTCTTC
>TRBJ1-6|-|-|TRBV28
CASSAQGRGSPLHF
TGTGCCAGCAGTGCTCAGGGTAGGGGATCACCCCTCCACTTT
>TRBJ1-6|-|-|TRBV19
CASSIGGHMASPLHF
TGTGCCAGTAGTATAGGAGGCCATATGGCTTCACCCCTCCACTTT
>TRBJ2-2|-|once|TRBV18
CASFTTLAANTGELFF
TGTGCCAGCTTCACCACCCTAGCAGCGAACACCGGGGAGCTGTTTTTT
>TRBJ1-2|-|once|TRBV5-6
CASSLAGVRVAGYTF
TGTGCCAGCAGCTTGGCCGGAGTCAGGGTGGCTGGCTACACCTTC
>TRBJ2-3|-|-|TRBV27
CATPLFSLTSTDTQYF
TGTGCCACCCCCCTGTTTAGTCTCACTAGCACAGATACGCAGTATTTT
>TRBJ1-4|-|-|TRBV19
CASSIDLGGATNEKLFF
TGTGCCAGTAGTATAGATTTGGGCGGAGCAACTAATGAAAAACTGTTTTTT
>TRBJ1-5|-|-|TRBV10-2
CASSEARGNQPQHF
TGCGCCAGCAGTGAGGCCAGGGGAAATCAGCCCCAGCATTTT
>TRBJ1-1|-|-|TRBV9
CASSTAVNTEAFF
TGTGCCAGCAGCACGGCAGTGAACACTGAAGCTTTCTTT
>TRBJ1-2|-|-|TRBV7-2
CASSLTRQGPGGYTF
TGTGCCAGCAGCTTAACGCGCCAGGGCCCCGGAGGCTACACCTTC
>TRBJ1-2|TRBD1|once|TRBV11-2
CASSYVQGAGGYTF
TGTGCCAGCAGCTACGTACAGGGGGCTGGTGGCTACACCTTC
>TRBJ1-5|-|-|TRBV14
CASSRDSNQPQHF
TGTGCCAGCAGCCGGGATAGCAATCAGCCCCAGCATTTT
>TRBJ2-7|TRBD2|-|TRBV7-9
CASTLGTGTSREQYF
TGTGCCAGCACCCTAGGGACCGGGACTAGTCGCGAGCAGTACTTC
>TRBJ1-2|-|-|TRBV3-1/TRBV3-2
CASSPPQSPTTGSGYTF
TGTGCCAGCAGCCCCCCACAGTCCCCTACGACAGGTTCCGGCTACACCTTC
>TRBJ2-7|TRBD1|-|TRBV19
CASSVTGTGYDEQYF
TGTGCCAGTAGTGTAACCGGGACAGGGTACGACGAGCAGTACTTC